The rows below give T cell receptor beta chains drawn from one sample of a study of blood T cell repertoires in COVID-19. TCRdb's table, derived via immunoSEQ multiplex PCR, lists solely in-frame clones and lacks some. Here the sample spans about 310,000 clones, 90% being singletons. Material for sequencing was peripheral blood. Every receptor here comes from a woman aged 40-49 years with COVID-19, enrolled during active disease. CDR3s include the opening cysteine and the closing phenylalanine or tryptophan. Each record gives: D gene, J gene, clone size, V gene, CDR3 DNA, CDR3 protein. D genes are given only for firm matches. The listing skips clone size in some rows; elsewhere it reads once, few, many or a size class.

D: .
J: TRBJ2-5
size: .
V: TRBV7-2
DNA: TGTGCCAGCAGCCGTCAAACAGGATCCCAAGAGACCCAGTACTTC
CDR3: CASSRQTGSQETQYF

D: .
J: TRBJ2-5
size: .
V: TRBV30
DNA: TGTGCCTGGAGCGCGAGGGAGACCCAGTACTTC
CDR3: CAWSARETQYF

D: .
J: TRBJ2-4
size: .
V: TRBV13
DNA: TGTGCCAGCAGCTTCCCCCGCGGCGGCCATTACAAAAACATTCAGTACTTC
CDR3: CASSFPRGGHYKNIQYF

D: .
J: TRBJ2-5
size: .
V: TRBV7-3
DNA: TGTGCCAGCCAGGCAGGTCCCCAAGAGACCCAGTACTTC
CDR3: CASQAGPQETQYF

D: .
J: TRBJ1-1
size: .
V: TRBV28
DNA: TGTGCCAGCAGTTTCCCCTCGAACACTGAAGCTTTCTTT
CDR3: CASSFPSNTEAFF

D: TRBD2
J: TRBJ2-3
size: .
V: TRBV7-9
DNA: TGTGCCAGCAGCTTATGGGGTGAGCTAGCGGGAGTCGGAGATACGCAGTATTTT
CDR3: CASSLWGELAGVGDTQYF

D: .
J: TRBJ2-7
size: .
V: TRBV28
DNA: TGTGCCATTGACCTGGGCCACGAGCAGTACTTC
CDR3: CAIDLGHEQYF

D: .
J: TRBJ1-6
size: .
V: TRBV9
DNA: TGTGCCAGCAGCGTAGAAGGGGATAATTCACCCCTCCACTTT
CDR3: CASSVEGDNSPLHF

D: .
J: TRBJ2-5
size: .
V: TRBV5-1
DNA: TGCGCCTCCCATAGAGGGGGGGAAGAGACCCAGTACTTC
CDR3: CASHRGGEETQYF

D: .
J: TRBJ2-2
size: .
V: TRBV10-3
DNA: TGTGCCAACCGCAAGGGGGACGCCGGGGAGCTGTTTTTT
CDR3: CANRKGDAGELFF

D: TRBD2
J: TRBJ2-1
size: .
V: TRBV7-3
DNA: TGTGCCAGCAGCTTAAAGGTTAGCGGGAAGGCTCGAATCCATGAGCAGTTCTTC
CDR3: CASSLKVSGKARIHEQFF

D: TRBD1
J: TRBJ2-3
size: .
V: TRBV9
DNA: TGTGCCAGCAGCGTCGACAGGGTGAGGGATACGCAGTATTTT
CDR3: CASSVDRVRDTQYF

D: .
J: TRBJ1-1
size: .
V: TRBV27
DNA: TGTGCCAGCAGTTTATCGGAGGGCTCTGAAGCTTTCTTT
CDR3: CASSLSEGSEAFF

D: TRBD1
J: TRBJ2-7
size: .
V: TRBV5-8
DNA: TGTGCCAGCAGCTTCGGGACAGGGGTAAACGAGCAGTACTTC
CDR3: CASSFGTGVNEQYF

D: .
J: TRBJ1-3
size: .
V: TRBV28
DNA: TGTGCCAGCAGCGCTCAGGGGTTTGAATCTGGAAACACCATATATTTT
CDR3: CASSAQGFESGNTIYF

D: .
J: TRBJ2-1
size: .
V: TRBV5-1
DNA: TGCGCCAGCAGCAGACTGGGCGGGGCGTCGATAAATGAGCAGTTCTTC
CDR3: CASSRLGGASINEQFF

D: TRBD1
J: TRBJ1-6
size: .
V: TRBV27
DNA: TGTGCCAGCACCTCCCCCTTCACCACCGCAGCGGACAGGAGGTCACCCCTCCACTTT
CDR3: CASTSPFTTAADRRSPLHF

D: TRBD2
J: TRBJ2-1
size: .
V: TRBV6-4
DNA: TGTGCCAGCAGTGGCGCAGACCTAGCGGGAGCGTCCTACAATGAGCAGTTCTTC
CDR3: CASSGADLAGASYNEQFF

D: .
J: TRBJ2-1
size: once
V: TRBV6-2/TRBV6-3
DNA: TGTGCCAGCAGTAGGCGCCTTCAAAGGGGGAATGAGCAGTTCTTC
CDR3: CASSRRLQRGNEQFF

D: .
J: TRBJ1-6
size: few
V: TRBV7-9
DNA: TGTGCCAGCAGCTTACCAGGTTCACCCCTCCACTTT
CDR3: CASSLPGSPLHF

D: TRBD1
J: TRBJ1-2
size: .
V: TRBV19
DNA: TGTGCCAGTAGTTTGGCACAGGGGGCAGGGGGCTATGGCTACACCTTC
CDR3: CASSLAQGAGGYGYTF

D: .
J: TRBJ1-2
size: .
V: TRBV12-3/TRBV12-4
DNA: TGTGCCAGCAGTCTACAGGGCATCTATGGCTACACCTTC
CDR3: CASSLQGIYGYTF

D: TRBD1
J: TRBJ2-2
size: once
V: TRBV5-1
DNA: TGCGCCAGCACCGGGACAGGGGTCACCGGGGAGCTGTTTTTT
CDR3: CASTGTGVTGELFF

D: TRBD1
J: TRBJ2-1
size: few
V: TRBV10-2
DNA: TGCGCCAGCAGTCCGGACAGGGGGCGCATATTCTACAATGAGCAGTTCTTC
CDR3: CASSPDRGRIFYNEQFF

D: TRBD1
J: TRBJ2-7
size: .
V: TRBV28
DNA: TGTGCCAGCAGCCCTCTTTTGGGACAGGGATTCTTC
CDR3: CASSPLLGQGFF

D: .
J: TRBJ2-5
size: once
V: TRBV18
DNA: TGTGCCAGCTCACCCCAGTCGGGAGCGGAAGAGACCCAGTACTTC
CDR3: CASSPQSGAEETQYF

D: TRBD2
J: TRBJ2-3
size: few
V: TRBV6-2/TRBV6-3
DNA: TGTGCCAGCAGTTCCCATCTAGCGGGAGTAGGTCCCCTCACGGATACGCAGTATTTT
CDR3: CASSSHLAGVGPLTDTQYF

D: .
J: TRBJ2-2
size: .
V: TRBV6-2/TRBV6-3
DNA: TGTGCCAGCAGTTACTCGGAGCCTTCCGGGGAGCTGTTTTTT
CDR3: CASSYSEPSGELFF

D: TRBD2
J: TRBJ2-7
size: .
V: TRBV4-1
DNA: TGCGCCAGCAGCCAAGAGGCCCGGGAGGGCTACGAGCAGTACTTC
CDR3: CASSQEAREGYEQYF

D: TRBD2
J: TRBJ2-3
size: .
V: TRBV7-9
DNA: TGTGCCAGCAGCGACCTTTTGCGGGGGGGCTCAGATACGCAGTATTTT
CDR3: CASSDLLRGGSDTQYF

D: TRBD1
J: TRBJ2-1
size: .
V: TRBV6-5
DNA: TGTGCCAGCAGTTATCTGGACCGAGGGGGCGATGAGCAGTTCTTC
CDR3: CASSYLDRGGDEQFF

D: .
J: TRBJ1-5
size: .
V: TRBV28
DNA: TGTGCCAGCAGTTTAACGGGTAGCCAGGGGAAAGATCAGCCCCAGCATTTT
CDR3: CASSLTGSQGKDQPQHF

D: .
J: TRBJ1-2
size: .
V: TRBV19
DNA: TGTGCCAGTACGGAGGGGAAGTACTATGGCTACACCTTC
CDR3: CASTEGKYYGYTF

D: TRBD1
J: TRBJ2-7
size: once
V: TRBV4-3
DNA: TGCGCCAGCAGCCAAGGACAGGGGGAGGGTTACGAGCAGTACTTC
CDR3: CASSQGQGEGYEQYF

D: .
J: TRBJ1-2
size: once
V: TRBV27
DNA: TGTGCCAGCAGCGGGAAGCCGTATGGCTACACCTTC
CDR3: CASSGKPYGYTF

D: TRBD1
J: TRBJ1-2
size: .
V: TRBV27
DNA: TGTGCCAGCAATCCGGGACAGTCCACCCCCTGGTATGGCTACACCTTC
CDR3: CASNPGQSTPWYGYTF

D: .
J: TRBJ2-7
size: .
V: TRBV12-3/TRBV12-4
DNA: TGTGCCAGCAGTATAGGGGGGACTCTACATTTC
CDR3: CASSIGGTLHF

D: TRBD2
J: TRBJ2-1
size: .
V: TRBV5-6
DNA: TGTGCCAGCAGCTTAGCGGCGGGGGTCCTCTACAATGAGCAGTTCTTC
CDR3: CASSLAAGVLYNEQFF

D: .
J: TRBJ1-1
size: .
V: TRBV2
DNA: TGTGCCAGCAGTGAGCGACAGGCATTAGCTTTCTTT
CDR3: CASSERQALAFF

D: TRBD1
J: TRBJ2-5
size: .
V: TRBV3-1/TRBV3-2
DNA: TGTGCCAGCAGCCGTCAGGACAGGGGGCGAGAGACCCAGTACTTC
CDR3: CASSRQDRGRETQYF

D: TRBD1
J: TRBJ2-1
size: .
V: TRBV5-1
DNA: TGCGCCAGCAGCCCGCAGGACAGGCATGAGCAGTTCTTC
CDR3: CASSPQDRHEQFF

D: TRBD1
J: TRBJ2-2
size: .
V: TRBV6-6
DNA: TGTGCCAGCAGTCAGAGACAGGGCCCCGGGGAGCTGTTTTTT
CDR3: CASSQRQGPGELFF

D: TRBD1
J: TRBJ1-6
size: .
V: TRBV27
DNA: TGTGCCAGCACCCCAACAGGGGTGTTATCCTATAATTCACCCCTCCACTTT
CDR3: CASTPTGVLSYNSPLHF

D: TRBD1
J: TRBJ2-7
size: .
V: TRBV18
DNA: TGTGCCAGCTCACCAGGTCAGACAGGGGCCTACGAGCAGTACTTC
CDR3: CASSPGQTGAYEQYF

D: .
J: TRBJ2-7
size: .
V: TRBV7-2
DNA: TGTGCCAGCAGCTTACAGGGCGGAGCCTACGAGCAGTACTTC
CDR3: CASSLQGGAYEQYF

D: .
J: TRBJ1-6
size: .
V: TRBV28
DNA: TGTGCCAGTACCCACTACACCAGGGGAAATTCACCCCTCCACTTT
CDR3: CASTHYTRGNSPLHF

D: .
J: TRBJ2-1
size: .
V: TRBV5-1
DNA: TGCGCCAGCAACCAGGGGTTCTCCTACAATGAGCAGTTCTTC
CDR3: CASNQGFSYNEQFF

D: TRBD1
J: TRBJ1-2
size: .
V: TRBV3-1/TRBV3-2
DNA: TGTGCCAGCAGCCAAGAGCGGCAGGGGGTGGCCTATGGCTACACCTTC
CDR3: CASSQERQGVAYGYTF